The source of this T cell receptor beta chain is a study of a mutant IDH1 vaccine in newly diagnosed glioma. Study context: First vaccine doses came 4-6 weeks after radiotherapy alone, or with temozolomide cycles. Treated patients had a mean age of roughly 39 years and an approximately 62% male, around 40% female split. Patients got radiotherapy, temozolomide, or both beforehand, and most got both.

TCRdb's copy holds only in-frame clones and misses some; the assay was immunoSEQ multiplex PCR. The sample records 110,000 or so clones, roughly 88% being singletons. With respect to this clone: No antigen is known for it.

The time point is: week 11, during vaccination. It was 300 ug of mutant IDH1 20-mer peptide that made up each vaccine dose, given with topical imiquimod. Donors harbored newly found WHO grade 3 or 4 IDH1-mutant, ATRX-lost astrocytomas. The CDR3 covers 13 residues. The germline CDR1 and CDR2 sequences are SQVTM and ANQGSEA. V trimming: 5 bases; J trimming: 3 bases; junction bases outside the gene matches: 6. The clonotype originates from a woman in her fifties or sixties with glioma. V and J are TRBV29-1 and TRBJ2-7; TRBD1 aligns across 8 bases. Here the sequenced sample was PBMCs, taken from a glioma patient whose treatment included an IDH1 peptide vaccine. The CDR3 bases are TGCAGCGTTCCGGGACAGGCCTACTACGAGCAGTACTTC. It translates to CSVPGQAYYEQYF.